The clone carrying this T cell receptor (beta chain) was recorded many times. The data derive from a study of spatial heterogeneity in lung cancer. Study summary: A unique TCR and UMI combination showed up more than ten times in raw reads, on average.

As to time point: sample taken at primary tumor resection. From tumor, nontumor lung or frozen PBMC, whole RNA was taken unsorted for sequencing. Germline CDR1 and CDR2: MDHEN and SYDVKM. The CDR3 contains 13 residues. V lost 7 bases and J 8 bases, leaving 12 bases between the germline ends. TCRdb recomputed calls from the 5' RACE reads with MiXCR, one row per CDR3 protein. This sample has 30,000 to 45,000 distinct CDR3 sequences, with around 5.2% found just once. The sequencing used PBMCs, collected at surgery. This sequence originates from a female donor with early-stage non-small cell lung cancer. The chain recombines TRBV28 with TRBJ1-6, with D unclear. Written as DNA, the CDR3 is TGTGCCAGCACGGCCATAGGATATTCACCCCTCCACTTT. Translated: CASTAIGYSPLHF.